The rows below give T cell receptor beta chains drawn from one sample of a study of T cell repertoires in cytomegalovirus infection. TCRdb fed the reads into MiXCR, producing one record per CDR3 protein. The data show around 250,000 distinct CDR3 sequences, around 15% seen once. Sample: CD8+ T cells from PBMCs. The receptor source for this set is a human donor in good health (CMV status not recorded). Some clones in this sample may be carry-over from other donors' samples. Each CDR3 is given with its conserved first and last residue. A D gene is named only where the DNA matches it firmly. Clone size is not always given. Where it is, it says once, few, many or a class for expanded clones.

size,J,V,D,DNA,CDR3
many,TRBJ1-5,TRBV6-2/TRBV6-3,.,TGTGCCAGCAGTTACAATCCTGATGGGGTATATAGCAATCAGCCCCAGCATTTT,CASSYNPDGVYSNQPQHF
.,TRBJ1-5,TRBV19,.,TGTGCCAGTAGTTCGGACGCAGGGGAGTGGGGTCAGCCCCAGCATTTT,CASSSDAGEWGQPQHF
few,TRBJ2-2,TRBV6-2/TRBV6-3,.,TGTGCCAGCAGTTACTCTCCTGGTGCAGGGGCAGGGCACACCGGGGAGCTGTTTTTT,CASSYSPGAGAGHTGELFF
.,TRBJ1-1,TRBV12-3/TRBV12-4,.,TGTGCCAGCAGTACCCCGGGGAACACTGAAGCTTTCTTT,CASSTPGNTEAFF
.,TRBJ1-5,TRBV7-3,.,TGTGCCAGCAGCTTAGTCATCGGCCCCGGAGAAGTACCCCAGCATTTT,CASSLVIGPGEVPQHF
many,TRBJ2-1,TRBV7-9,.,TGTGCCAGCAGCTTACAGGGCTGGGAGCAGTTCTTC,CASSLQGWEQFF
.,TRBJ1-2,TRBV6-2/TRBV6-3,TRBD1,TGTGCCAGCAGTTACTCGGCAGGGGGAACTTATGGCTACACCTTC,CASSYSAGGTYGYTF
.,TRBJ1-1,TRBV20-1,TRBD1,TGCAGTGCTGAAGGGGACAGGGAGATATTTCTTGAAGCTTTCTTT,CSAEGDREIFLEAFF
few,TRBJ2-2,TRBV6-2/TRBV6-3,TRBD2,TGTGCCAGCAGTAGCGGGATATTGGGCACCGGGGAGCTGTTTTTT,CASSSGILGTGELFF
few,TRBJ2-5,TRBV5-1,.,TGCGCCAGCAGCCCCCGGGTGGGCTTGGAGACCCAGTACTTC,CASSPRVGLETQYF
few,TRBJ1-1,TRBV12-3/TRBV12-4,.,TGTGCCAGCAGTTTCGCGTTGGGGACTGAAGCTTTCTTT,CASSFALGTEAFF
.,TRBJ1-1,TRBV7-8,.,TGTGCCAGCAGCTTAGCTTCCCCGGACACTGAAGCTTTCTTT,CASSLASPDTEAFF
few,TRBJ2-7,TRBV4-1,TRBD2,TGCGCCAGCAGCCAAGAAGCGGGGGGCCGAAGCTCCTACGAGCAGTACTTC,CASSQEAGGRSSYEQYF
.,TRBJ1-4,TRBV10-3,TRBD1,TGTGCCAGTTCGACAGGGGATGAAAAACTGTTTTTT,CASSTGDEKLFF
many,TRBJ2-1,TRBV7-6,.,TGTGCCAGCAGCCGAAATTGGGATGAGCAGTTCTTC,CASSRNWDEQFF
.,TRBJ2-7,TRBV19,TRBD1,TGTGCCAGATCCTCTGACAGGGGGTTCGAGCAGTACTTC,CARSSDRGFEQYF
many,TRBJ2-1,TRBV6-2/TRBV6-3,.,TGTGCCAGCAGTATCGACAGGATTTACAATGAGCAGTTCTTC,CASSIDRIYNEQFF
few,TRBJ2-1,TRBV14,.,TGTGCCAGCAGCCAAGGTTGGGGCTCCTACAATGAGCAGTTCTTC,CASSQGWGSYNEQFF
.,TRBJ1-2,TRBV5-4,TRBD1,TGTGCCAGCAGCAAAGCAGGGGGCGAGGTCTATGGCTACACCTTC,CASSKAGGEVYGYTF
many,TRBJ2-7,TRBV4-1,.,TGCGCCAGCAGCCAAGAGGGATCTCCCGCCTACGAGCAGTACTTC,CASSQEGSPAYEQYF
.,TRBJ1-1,TRBV20-1,TRBD1,TGCAGTGCTATCGACAGGGGTTCGGCGGGCACTGAAGCTTTCTTT,CSAIDRGSAGTEAFF
.,TRBJ1-5,TRBV25-1,.,TGTGCCAGCGGCTTAATGGAGCCCCAGCATTTT,CASGLMEPQHF
few,TRBJ1-5,TRBV4-1,TRBD1,TGCGCCAGCAGCTCGAGACAGGGAGAAGCGCCCCAGCATTTT,CASSSRQGEAPQHF
.,TRBJ1-2,TRBV6-5,TRBD1,TGTGCCAGCAGTTACCTCGGGACAGGGGACAACTATGGCTACACCTTC,CASSYLGTGDNYGYTF
.,TRBJ2-7,TRBV14,.,TGTGCCAGCAGCCACCGGGACGGACTCTACGAGCAGTACTTC,CASSHRDGLYEQYF
.,TRBJ2-6,TRBV25-1,.,TGTGCCAGCAGTCCAGGGGCGCCAGGGGCCAACGTCCTGACTTTC,CASSPGAPGANVLTF
few,TRBJ2-1,TRBV12-3/TRBV12-4,TRBD2,TGTGCCAGCCGCCTGGCGGGGGTAAACAATGAGCAGTTCTTC,CASRLAGVNNEQFF
many,TRBJ2-5,TRBV28,TRBD1,TGTGCCAGCAGCCTCGGGGACAGTACTCAAGAGACCCAGTACTTC,CASSLGDSTQETQYF
.,TRBJ1-1,TRBV5-1,.,TGCGCCAGCAGCTTAACAGGGATCGGGGATACTGAAGCTTTCTTT,CASSLTGIGDTEAFF
many,TRBJ2-7,TRBV12-3/TRBV12-4,.,TGTGCCAGCAGTTACCGTGAGCAGGGACCCTCCTACGAGCAGTACTTC,CASSYREQGPSYEQYF
few,TRBJ2-6,TRBV6-5,.,TGTGCCAGCAGTTACGAATCGAGGAGTTCTGGGGCCAACGTCCTGACTTTC,CASSYESRSSGANVLTF
.,TRBJ2-2,TRBV5-1,TRBD2,TGCGCCGGCACTAGCGACACCGGGGAGCTGTTTTTT,CAGTSDTGELFF
few,TRBJ2-3,TRBV20-1,.,TGCAGTGCTAGAAGGGGGGCCAGGACAGATACGCAGTATTTT,CSARRGARTDTQYF
many,TRBJ2-7,TRBV7-2,TRBD2,TGTGCCAGCAGCCCTCGGGGGGGCGAGCAGTACTTC,CASSPRGGEQYF
few,TRBJ1-1,TRBV19,.,TGTGCCAGTAGTATAGGAGACACGACTTCCTTT,CASSIGDTTSF
many,TRBJ2-7,TRBV7-6,TRBD1,TGTGCCAGCAGCTTAGGGGGACAGGCCTACGAGCAGTACTTC,CASSLGGQAYEQYF
.,TRBJ2-3,TRBV7-2,TRBD2,TGTGCCAGCAGCTTAGTACTCTATAGCGGGGGCGGGCCGGTAGATACGCAGTATTTT,CASSLVLYSGGGPVDTQYF
.,TRBJ2-7,TRBV28,.,TGTGCCAGCCAAGGGGTCCCCTACGAGCAGTACTTC,CASQGVPYEQYF
few,TRBJ2-2,TRBV7-6,TRBD2,TGTGCCAGCAGCTTCTCGGGGGGGCAGGGCACCGGGGAGCTGTTTTTT,CASSFSGGQGTGELFF
few,TRBJ2-2,TRBV20-1,.,TGCAGTGCCCAGAACGTGCGGGGGCGGGCCGGGGAGCTGTTTTTT,CSAQNVRGRAGELFF
many,TRBJ2-3,TRBV7-7,.,TGTGCTAGCAGCCCCGGGGGACTCACCACAGATACGCAGTATTTT,CASSPGGLTTDTQYF
.,TRBJ2-7,TRBV4-1,.,TGTGCCAGCAGCCAAGATGGAAGAGGGTTCAGGCACGAGCAGTACTTC,CASSQDGRGFRHEQYF
.,TRBJ2-1,TRBV5-1,TRBD2,TGCGCCAGCAGCTTCCTCCGGACGGGAGATAGCGGGGATTACAATGAGCAGTTCTTC,CASSFLRTGDSGDYNEQFF
many,TRBJ2-1,TRBV11-2,TRBD2,TGTGCCAGCACCACGACCCCTAGCGGGGGGAGCAATGAGCAGTTCTTC,CASTTTPSGGSNEQFF
.,TRBJ2-7,TRBV6-2/TRBV6-3,.,TGTGCCAGCACCCAGGGGGGGGCCTACGAGCAGTACTTC,CASTQGGAYEQYF
.,TRBJ2-7,TRBV6-5,TRBD1,TGTGCCAGCAGCCCCGGACAGGGAACATACTTC,CASSPGQGTYF
.,TRBJ1-2,TRBV27,.,TGTGCCAGCAGTTTAAGGCCCAACTATGGCTACACCTTC,CASSLRPNYGYTF
.,TRBJ2-3,TRBV28,TRBD2,TGTGCCAGCAGTTCCGGACTAGCGGCACACACAGATACGCAGTATTTT,CASSSGLAAHTDTQYF
.,TRBJ2-5,TRBV6-2/TRBV6-3,.,TGTGCCAGCAGTTACTCGACGGTCCGTTTGCCTCGGGAGACCCAGTACTTC,CASSYSTVRLPRETQYF
few,TRBJ2-7,TRBV6-5,TRBD2,TGTGCCAGCAGTAAACTAGCGGCCAGGAGCTCCTACGAGCAGTACTTC,CASSKLAARSSYEQYF
.,TRBJ1-2,TRBV4-1,TRBD1,TGCGCCAGCAGCGAAAACAGGGGGCACGGCTACACCTTC,CASSENRGHGYTF
.,TRBJ1-1,TRBV28,TRBD1,TGTGCCAGCAGTACGATCTACCTACAGGGGAGCACTGAAGCTTTCTTT,CASSTIYLQGSTEAFF
.,TRBJ2-2,TRBV20-1,.,TGCAGTGCTAGTCGGGACGGGGAGCTGTTTTTT,CSASRDGELFF
many,TRBJ1-5,TRBV15,.,TGTGCCACCAGCAGAGCATCCTGGGGCAATCAGCCCCAGCATTTT,CATSRASWGNQPQHF
few,TRBJ2-5,TRBV6-1,TRBD2,TGTGCCAGCAGTAAGGGACTAGCCGGCGAGACCCAGTACTTC,CASSKGLAGETQYF